This TCR beta chain was captured in a study of read filtering for tumor transcriptome and immune sequencing. Study in general: Mean patient age was 65.9 years, range about 47 to 90; 17 male, around 15 female. RNA-seq yielded only roughly 80 to 1,300 TCR reads, IR-seq about 4.05 to 11 million. Points from the study as a whole: Sorted CD138-negative bone marrow cells were not purified T cells.

Bone marrow was sampled from every patient at the time of active disease. Per germline, CDR1 SEHNR and CDR2 FQNEAQ (reference sequence). V lost 5 bases, J lost 5 bases, and 10 bases lay in between. The CDR3 has 12 amino acids. This clonotype was counted many times. Its target is not known. Molecular barcoded adaptors covering alpha/delta and beta/gamma chains were used on around 370 ng RNA. TCRdb re-analysed the reads in MiXCR, keeping a single row per CDR3 protein. The data show around 130,000 distinct CDR3 sequences, 13% seen once. The clonotype comes from a donor at least 40 years old with multiple myeloma. The chain combines TRBV7-9 with TRBJ2-7; D gene ambiguous. Material for sequencing was a population of CD138-negative cells sorted from bone marrow. CDR3: CASSPTGHEQYF. The CDR3 DNA reads TGTGCCAGCAGCCCTACGGGTCACGAGCAGTACTTC.